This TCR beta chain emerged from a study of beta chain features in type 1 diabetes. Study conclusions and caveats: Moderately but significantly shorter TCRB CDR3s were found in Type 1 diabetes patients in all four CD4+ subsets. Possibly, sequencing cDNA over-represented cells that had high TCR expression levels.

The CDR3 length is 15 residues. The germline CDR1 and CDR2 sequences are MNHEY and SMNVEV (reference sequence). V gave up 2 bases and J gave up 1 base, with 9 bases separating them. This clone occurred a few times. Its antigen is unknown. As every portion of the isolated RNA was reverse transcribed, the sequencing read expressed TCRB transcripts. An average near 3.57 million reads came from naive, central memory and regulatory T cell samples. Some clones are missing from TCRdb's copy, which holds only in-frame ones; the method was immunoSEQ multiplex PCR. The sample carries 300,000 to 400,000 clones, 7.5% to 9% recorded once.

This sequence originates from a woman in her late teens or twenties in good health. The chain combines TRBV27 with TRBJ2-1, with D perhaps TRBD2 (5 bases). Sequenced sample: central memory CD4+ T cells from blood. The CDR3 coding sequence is TGTGCCAGCAGTTTAGGAGGAGAATCCTACAATGAGCAGTTCTTC. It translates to CASSLGGESYNEQFF.